This is a list of T cell receptor beta chains from one sample in a study of breast tumors, draining lymph nodes, adjacent tissues. TCRdb called the multiplex PCR reads again in MiXCR, with one record for every CDR3 protein. The data show about 230,000 distinct CDR3 sequences, roughly 32% seen once. Sequenced input: axillary lymph node tissue. These receptors all stem from a female donor with breast cancer. Some clones in this sample may be carry-over from other donors' samples. Each CDR3 is given with its conserved first and last residue. The D gene is left open where the match is weak. Clone size is shown for a subset of rows, as once, few, many or a class of expanded clone.

TRBV20-1	TRBJ1-5	NA	NA	TGCAGTACTAGCCCGAAGTGGGATCAGCCCCAGCATTTT	CSTSPKWDQPQHF
TRBV7-3	TRBJ2-3	many	NA	TGTGCCAGCAGCTTCGGCGGGAGCACAGATACGCAGTATTTT	CASSFGGSTDTQYF
TRBV28	TRBJ2-1	many	TRBD2	TGTGCCAGCAGTCATACTAGCGGGTACGACAATGAGCAGTTCTTC	CASSHTSGYDNEQFF
TRBV10-2	TRBJ2-2	NA	TRBD2	TGCGCCAGCAACCCTAGCGGGGAGGGCGGGGAGCTGTTTTTT	CASNPSGEGGELFF
TRBV6-4	TRBJ1-2	many	NA	TGTGCCAGCAGTGACCCGGACGGACGAGCTAACTATGGCTACACCTTC	CASSDPDGRANYGYTF
TRBV29-1	TRBJ1-2	NA	NA	NA	CSVYLCSVDRGRDGYTF
TRBV10-1	TRBJ2-3	NA	TRBD2	TGCGCCAGCAGTGAGTCGGGAGGGAGCACAGATACGCAGTATTTT	CASSESGGSTDTQYF
TRBV7-2	TRBJ2-5	many	TRBD2	TGTGCCAGCAGCTTTTGGACTAGCCAAGAGACCCAGTACTTC	CASSFWTSQETQYF
TRBV5-1	TRBJ2-2	many	NA	TGCGCCAGCAGCTTGAGTTGGAGTCCCGGGGAGCTGTTTTTT	CASSLSWSPGELFF
TRBV11-2	TRBJ2-5	NA	NA	TGTGCCAGCAGCCCGGGCTTGGCCAAGGGGGAGCCCCAGTACTTC	CASSPGLAKGEPQYF
TRBV24-1	TRBJ1-5	many	TRBD1	TGTGCCACCAGTGAATCGGGACAGGGCCATCAGCCCCAGCATTTT	CATSESGQGHQPQHF
TRBV20-1	TRBJ1-3	many	NA	TGCAGTGCTAGAAAACCGGGAGGAAACACCATATATTTT	CSARKPGGNTIYF
TRBV5-1	TRBJ2-6	NA	TRBD2	TGCGTCAGCAGCTTGGCAGCGGGAGGGGCCGGGGCCAACGTCCTGACTTTC	CVSSLAAGGAGANVLTF
TRBV20-1	TRBJ1-4	NA	NA	TGCAGTGCTAGAGCTCCGCCGGGAGGGAATAATGAAAAACTGTTTTTT	CSARAPPGGNNEKLFF
TRBV7-9	TRBJ2-7	many	NA	TGTGCCAGCAGCTTGCTTCTGGAGAACGAGCAGTACTTC	CASSLLLENEQYF
TRBV6-2/TRBV6-3	TRBJ2-2	NA	NA	TGTGCCAGCTTCCAGACCGGGGAGCTGTTTTTT	CASFQTGELFF
TRBV19	TRBJ2-6	many	NA	TGTGCCAGTAGTCCCGACAGGTATGGGGCCAACGTCCTGACTTTC	CASSPDRYGANVLTF
TRBV7-9	TRBJ1-6	NA	NA	TGTGCCAGTAGCTTAGCAGGAGCCAATTCACCCCTCCGCTTT	CASSLAGANSPLRF
TRBV27	TRBJ2-2	NA	TRBD1	TGTGCCAGCAGTTTGGTGGAGACAGGGACGGCCATCGGGGAGCTGTTTTTT	CASSLVETGTAIGELFF
TRBV9	TRBJ2-5	once	NA	TGTGCTAGCAGCGTCGACAGGCCAGAGACCCAGTACTTC	CASSVDRPETQYF
TRBV12-3/TRBV12-4	TRBJ1-5	many	TRBD1	TGTGCCAGCTCTCATAAACCCGGGACAGGGGGTCAGCCCCAGCATTTT	CASSHKPGTGGQPQHF
TRBV4-2	TRBJ1-2	many	TRBD1	TGTGCCAGCAGCCCTGTTAGCGGGACAGAGAACTATGGCTACACCTTC	CASSPVSGTENYGYTF
TRBV7-2	TRBJ1-3	NA	NA	TGTGCCAGCAGCTCTTCTGGGTTCTCTGGAAACACCATATATTTT	CASSSSGFSGNTIYF
TRBV5-1	TRBJ2-3	many	NA	TGCGCCAGCAGGATTCGGACTCACGGCACAGATACGCAGTATTTT	CASRIRTHGTDTQYF
TRBV15	TRBJ2-6	many	TRBD1	TGTGCCACCAGCAGACCGACAGGGGGCTCTGGGGCCAACGTCCTGACTTTC	CATSRPTGGSGANVLTF
TRBV12-3/TRBV12-4	TRBJ2-1	NA	TRBD1	TGTGCCAGCAGTTTACAGTCCCGACCGGGACAGGGGTATTGCTTC	CASSLQSRPGQGYCF
TRBV19	TRBJ1-1	few	NA	TGTGCCAGTAGCCGCGGGCAGGGCGGGCCTGAAGCTTTCTTT	CASSRGQGGPEAFF
TRBV2	TRBJ2-3	NA	TRBD2	TGTGCCAGCAGACGGACTAGCAGCACAGATACGCAGTATTTT	CASRRTSSTDTQYF
TRBV30	TRBJ1-6	many	TRBD1	TGTGCCTGGACCGACAGGACAGGGGAGAGGAATTCACCCCTCCACTTT	CAWTDRTGERNSPLHF
TRBV2	TRBJ1-5	many	TRBD1	TGTGCCAGCAGTGACTCCGGGACAGGGCTTCAGCCCCAGCATTTT	CASSDSGTGLQPQHF
TRBV13	TRBJ1-2	many	TRBD1	TGTGCCAGCAGCATTGGACAGGTTTATGGCTACACCTTC	CASSIGQVYGYTF
TRBV2	TRBJ2-5	NA	TRBD1	TGTGCCAGCAGAGCCGGGACAGGGACCCAGTACTTC	CASRAGTGTQYF
TRBV15	TRBJ2-3	many	TRBD2	TGTGCCACCAGCGGCTCCCTAGCGGGGCAAGCGCAGTATTTT	CATSGSLAGQAQYF
TRBV7-6	TRBJ2-5	NA	NA	TGTGCCAGCAGCGGTACAGGGGGCGGGGGGGAGACCCAGTACTTC	CASSGTGGGGETQYF
TRBV6-2/TRBV6-3	TRBJ2-3	few	NA	TGTGCCAGCAGTCACCCCACCCCAGATACGCAGTATTTT	CASSHPTPDTQYF
TRBV5-1	TRBJ1-4	NA	NA	TGCGCCAGCAGCTTGGAAGTGGCAACTAATGAAAAACTGTTTTTC	CASSLEVATNEKLFF
TRBV3-1	TRBJ2-1	few	NA	TGTGCCAGCAGCCAAGCCTATGGTACCTACAATGAGCAGTTCTTC	CASSQAYGTYNEQFF
TRBV10-3	TRBJ2-5	many	NA	TGTGCCATCCCCCAAGAGACCCAGTACTTC	CAIPQETQYF
TRBV24-1	TRBJ2-2	NA	TRBD2	TGTGCCACCTCTGGCCTCGGGACTAGCATCACCGGGGAGCTGTTTTTT	CATSGLGTSITGELFF
TRBV29-1	TRBJ2-3	NA	TRBD1	TGCAGCTTGGGACAGGGAGGGTTCACAGATACGCAGTATTTT	CSLGQGGFTDTQYF
TRBV20-1	TRBJ1-1	many	NA	TGCAGTGCAGTACAGGGCTCTCCCGAAGCTTTCTTT	CSAVQGSPEAFF
TRBV24-1	TRBJ1-2	many	NA	TGTGCCACCAGTAAGCCTAACTATGGCTACACCTTC	CATSKPNYGYTF
TRBV6-4	TRBJ2-3	many	TRBD2	TGTGCCAGCAGTGATAGGCCTAGCGGGAACACAGATACGCAGTATTTT	CASSDRPSGNTDTQYF
TRBV3-1	TRBJ2-2	few	TRBD1	TGTGCCAGCAGCCAAGGCTCCGGGACAGGGACCTCCGGGGAGCTGTTTTTT	CASSQGSGTGTSGELFF
TRBV5-6	TRBJ2-3	many	NA	TGTGCCAGCAGCTTGGTGTCTGGTTCGGGCACAGATACGCAGTATTTT	CASSLVSGSGTDTQYF